Presented here are 23 T cell receptor beta chains from one specimen sequenced in a study of shared clonotypes between healthy human individuals. TCRdb's table, derived via immunoSEQ multiplex PCR, lists solely in-frame clones and lacks some. Here the sample spans some 1,400,000 clones, roughly 95% being singletons. Sequenced input: naive CD4+ T cells sorted from blood. Subset defined: CD45RA+ positively selected. Receptor source: a man aged 25-45 years in good health.

The CDR3 DNA sequence: TGCGCCAGCAGTGAGTCTCCCAGCTCTGGAAACACCATATATTTT. The encoded protein is CASSESPSSGNTIYF. This chain connects TRBV10-1 to TRBJ1-3; D ambiguous. Germline values: CDR1 WNHNN, CDR2 SYGVQD (reference sequence). The V end was cut by 0 bases, the J end by 0 bases, with 6 bases between. CDR3 length: 15 residues.

The V call is TRBV19, the J call TRBJ2-2; 11 positions match TRBD1. Trimming removed 7 bases from V and 10 bases from J; junction bases left unmatched: 8. The CDR3 spans 14 residues. The V gene's germline CDR1 is LNHDA and CDR2 SQIVND (reference sequence). This chain's CDR3 is CASMWTGGPLELFF. CDR3 sequence (DNA): TGTGCCAGTATGTGGACAGGGGGCCCTTTGGAGCTGTTTTTT.

The CDR3 DNA follows: TGCGCCAGCAAGTTGATCCTGAACACTGAAGCTTTCTTT. It specifies CASKLILNTEAFF. This chain uses TRBV5-1 with TRBJ1-1; D gene ambiguous. Germline CDR1 is SGHRS and CDR2 is YFSETQ. V gave up 6 bases and J gave up 0 bases, with 9 bases separating them. This CDR3 has 13 residues.

V and J are TRBV5-6 and TRBJ2-4; the D is unclear. The CDR3 sequence is 15 residues long. Germline CDR1 and CDR2: SGHDT and YYEEEE. V was cut by 4 bases and J by 0 bases, with 11 bases left in between. This chain's CDR3 is CASSTVGVAKNIQYF. CDR3 coding DNA: TGTGCCAGCAGCACCGTAGGCGTAGCCAAAAACATTCAGTACTTC. The full variable domain, completed using reference TRBV5-6 and TRBJ2-4, is DAGVTQSPTHLIKTRGQQVTLRCSPKSGHDTVSWYQQALGQGPQFIFQYYEEEERQRGNFPDRFSGHQFPNYSSELNVNALLLGDSALYLCASSTVGVAKNIQYFGAGTRLSVL.

V and J are TRBV6-4 and TRBJ1-2; D call uncertain. The V end was cut by 5 bases, the J end by 0 bases, with 13 bases between. In germline, CDR1 is MRHNA, CDR2 SNTAGT. The CDR3 totals 15 residues. The CDR3 here is CASSPDLMTNYGYTF. The CDR3, as DNA: TGTGCCAGCAGTCCCGATTTAATGACTAACTATGGCTACACCTTC.

This chain links TRBV18 with TRBJ2-3, with 9 bases matching TRBD2. V lost 2 bases and J lost 4; bases outside the gene matches: 7. The CDR3 runs to 16 residues. Looked up from germline, CDR1 is KGHSH and CDR2 is LQKENI. The CDR3 sequence is CASSPRLAGISDTQYF. In DNA, the CDR3 is TGTGCCAGCTCACCAAGGCTAGCGGGAATTTCAGATACGCAGTATTTT.

This sequence joins TRBV10-3 and TRBJ2-1, with 7 bases aligning to TRBD2. Germline lookup yields CDR1 ENHRY and CDR2 SYGVKD. Germline trimming cut 7 bases from V and 7 bases from J; bases unmatched to any gene: 7. The length of the CDR3 is 13 residues. Here the CDR3 reads CAINAGEGNEQFF. CDR3 nucleotides: TGTGCCATCAACGCGGGAGAAGGTAATGAGCAGTTCTTC.

This clone showed up just a few times. The chain uses TRBV28 and TRBJ1-5; D perhaps matches TRBD1 (5 bases). The CDR3 sequence is 15 residues long. Per the germline V gene, CDR1 is MDHEN and CDR2 is SYDVKM. Trimming cost V 5 bases and J 5 bases, with 16 bases left between them. This CDR3 is CASSMGGSIDQPQHF. DNA of the CDR3: TGTGCCAGCAGTATGGGGGGATCGATAGATCAGCCCCAGCATTTT.

The chain links TRBV6-5 to TRBJ2-3, with D hard to call. In germline, CDR1 is MNHEY, CDR2 SVGAGI. V gave up 6 bases and J gave up 6 bases, with 10 bases separating them. There are 12 residues in the CDR3. CDR3 sequence reads: CASRDLLDTQYF. The CDR3 DNA is TGTGCCAGCAGAGACCTACTGGATACGCAGTATTTT.

In regard to this clone: One end of the junction varies from germline; a read error may be responsible. The chain uses TRBV29-1 and TRBJ1-1; 8 nucleotides line up with TRBD1. The CDR3 length is 12 residues. In germline, CDR1 is SQVTM, CDR2 ANQGSEA. The CDR3 nucleotides read TGCAGCGTTGGACAGGGGAACCCTGAAGCTTTCTTT. Residues: CSVGQGNPEAFF.

The CDR3 spells CASSRDPRSNEQFF. As DNA, the CDR3 is TGTGCCAGCAGCAGGGACCCCCGCTCCAATGAGCAGTTCTTC. The gene calls are TRBV28 and TRBJ2-1; D could derive from TRBD1 or TRBD2 (5 bases each). CDR1 MDHEN and CDR2 SYDVKM come from the germline V gene. Trimming removed 6 bases from V and 6 bases from J, with 15 bases in between. There are 14 residues in the CDR3.

This rearrangement joins TRBV5-4 to TRBJ1-3, with a weak D call TRBD1 (5 bases). Germline CDR1 and CDR2: SGHNT and YYREEE (reference sequence). V lost 2 bases and J lost 2, with 11 bases in between. CDR3 length: 15 residues. The CDR3 protein is CASSLPGAPGNTIYF. CDR3 nucleotides: TGTGCCAGCAGCTTACCCGGGGCGCCTGGAAACACCATATATTTT.

The gene calls are TRBV5-1 and TRBJ2-7, with 7 bases fitting TRBD2. The CDR3 sequence is 16 residues long. CDR1 and CDR2 from the germline V gene are SGHRS and YFSETQ. The trim removed 3 bases at V and 0 bases at J, leaving 9 bases unmatched. CDR3 DNA sequence: TGCGCCAGCAGCTCCTCAGGGACTACCAGCTCCTACGAGCAGTACTTC. This codes for CASSSSGTTSSYEQYF.

This chain joins TRBV21-1 and TRBJ2-2; TRBD1, the D gene given by the table, was not confirmed from the DNA. TRBV21-1 is deemed a pseudogene. The CDR3 spans 15 residues. CDR3 amino acids: CASTPRTAHHEELFF. CDR3 coding DNA: TGTGCCAGCACCCCCCGGACAGCCCACCACGAGGAGCTGTTTTTT.

The V gene is TRBV6-5, the J gene TRBJ2-1, with 7 bases that match TRBD1. V lost 0 bases to trimming and J lost 6 bases; unmatched junction nucleotides: 5. The germline CDR1 and CDR2 sequences are MNHEY and SVGAGI. CDR3 size: 15 residues. CDR3 nucleotide sequence: TGTGCCAGCAGTTACTCCCCGGCAGGGGGCAATGAGCAGTTCTTC. Protein: CASSYSPAGGNEQFF.

V and J are TRBV15 and TRBJ2-5, with D unresolved. Between the trimmed V and J ends, which lost 0 bases and 0 bases, there was a span of 8 bases. Germline-derived CDR1 and CDR2 are LNHNV and YYDKDF (reference sequence). The CDR3 has 15 amino acids. The CDR3 here is CATSRERADQETQYF. CDR3 coding DNA: TGTGCCACCAGCAGAGAAAGGGCAGACCAAGAGACCCAGTACTTC.

The chain has TRBV2 and TRBJ2-3; maybe TRBD1 (5 bases). V gave up 4 bases and J gave up 5 bases, with 13 bases separating them. CDR1 and CDR2 (germline): SNHLY, FYNNEI. CDR3 size: 14 residues. CDR3 nucleotides: TGTGCCAGCAGTGTTAGGCAGGGAAGAGATACGCAGTATTTT. Its translation: CASSVRQGRDTQYF.

The rearrangement joins TRBV10-3 to TRBJ2-1; 7 positions match TRBD1. V shed 3 bases and J 6 bases; nucleotides not matched to a gene: 5. The CDR3 loop spans 14 amino acids. Germline V gene lookup returns CDR1 ENHRY and CDR2 SYGVKD. DNA for the CDR3: TGTGCCATCAGTGACCTGAGACAGGGCAATGAGCAGTTCTTC. Protein product: CAISDLRQGNEQFF.

The V and J genes are TRBV30 and TRBJ2-6; D remains unclear. Between the trimmed V and J ends, which lost 3 bases and 0 bases, there was a span of 12 bases. Looked up from germline, CDR1 is GTSNPN and CDR2 is SVGIG (reference sequence). The CDR3 spans 16 residues. DNA of the CDR3: TGTGCCTGGAGGGGCTTCCGCCACTCTGGGGCCAACGTCCTGACTTTC. Residues: CAWRGFRHSGANVLTF.

The chain combines TRBV29-1 with TRBJ1-4, with 8 nucleotides matching TRBD1. The germline V gene has CDR1 SQVTM and CDR2 ANQGSEA. Unmatched junction bases numbered 11, after V lost 0 bases and J lost 8 bases. The CDR3 is 16 residues long. The CDR3, as DNA: TGCAGCGTTGAAGATCTTGGACAGGGTTCGTACGAAAAACTGTTTTTT. Its translation: CSVEDLGQGSYEKLFF.

This chain joins TRBV29-1 and TRBJ2-1; the match to TRBD1 covers 9 bases. The CDR3 contains 12 residues. V lost 5 bases and J lost 9; bases outside the gene matches: 5. Germline loops: CDR1 SQVTM, CDR2 ANQGSEA. For the CDR3, the DNA is TGCAGCGTTAACAGGGGGCGGGTTGAGCAGTTCTTC. Translated: CSVNRGRVEQFF.

The CDR3 here is CAISDTGTASDEQYF. CDR3 bases: TGTGCCATCAGTGATACCGGGACAGCCTCGGACGAGCAGTACTTC. This sequence joins TRBV10-3 and TRBJ2-7; the match to TRBD1 covers 7 bases. V lost 3 bases to trimming and J lost 5 bases; unmatched junction nucleotides: 10. The CDR3 has 15 amino acids. The V gene's germline CDR1 is ENHRY and CDR2 SYGVKD.

This rearrangement joins TRBV7-9 to TRBJ2-2, with D unclear. The CDR3 is made up of 11 amino acids. V shed 10 bases and J shed 5 bases, with 8 bases lying between them. In germline, CDR1 is SEHNR, CDR2 FQNEAQ (reference sequence). DNA for the CDR3: TGTGCCACGGCACGGACCGGGGAGCTGTTTTTT. It translates to CATARTGELFF. Based on the CDR3 plus reference TRBV7-9 and TRBJ2-2, the full variable domain is DTGVSQNPRHKITKRGQNVTFRCDPISEHNRLYWYRQTLGQGPEFLTYFQNEAQLEKSRLLSDRFSAERPKGSFSTLEIQRTEQGDSAMYLCATARTGELFFGEGSRLTVL.